The 5 T cell receptor beta chains below all came from one sample that was sequenced in a study of control samples from healthy donors and cancer patients. Sequenced by immunoSEQ multiplex PCR; TCRdb stores in-frame clones only, minus some. Here the sample spans about 130,000 clones, around 90% being singletons. Sequences were obtained from blood. Receptor source: a man aged 40-49 years in good health.

The genes are TRBV27 and TRBJ2-6, with TRBD2 identical over 11 bases. In germline, CDR1 is MNHEY, CDR2 SMNVEV (reference sequence). This CDR3 comprises 19 residues. Trimming cost V 5 bases and J 0 bases; bases outside gene matches: 9. The DNA of the CDR3 is TGTGCCAGCAGTGCCTTAAGACTAGCGGGGAGCTCTGGGGCCAACGTCCTGACTTTC. It codes for CASSALRLAGSSGANVLTF. The full variable domain, completed using reference TRBV27 and TRBJ2-6, is EAQVTQNPRYLITVTGKKLTVTCSQNMNHEYMSWYRQDPGLGLRQIYYSMNVEVTDKGDVPEGYKVSRKEKRNFPLILESPSPNQTSLYFCASSALRLAGSSGANVLTFGAGSRLTVL.

The chain couples TRBV14 to TRBJ2-7, with D uncertain. CDR1 is SGHDN and CDR2 is FVKESK in the germline V gene. The CDR3 extends over 13 amino acids. Trimming removed 2 bases from V and 1 base from J, with 6 bases in between. CDR3 region: CASSQYKSYEQYF. Here the CDR3 DNA reads TGTGCCAGCAGCCAATACAAATCCTACGAGCAGTACTTC.

This chain joins TRBV28 and TRBJ1-2, with unresolved D. Germline CDR1 is MDHEN and CDR2 is SYDVKM. The CDR3 covers 12 residues. The ends were cut back, 2 bases at V and 8 bases at J, with 9 bases in the middle. The CDR3 DNA reads as TGTGCCAGCAGTTTAGGGAGGTGGGGCTACACCTTC. This gives the protein CASSLGRWGYTF.

The chain combines TRBV7-6 with TRBJ1-1; D is unresolved. Germline-derived CDR1 and CDR2 are SGHVS and FNYEAQ. The V gene lost 0 bases and the J gene lost 4 bases, with 9 bases spanning the gap. The CDR3 runs to 14 residues. The CDR3 reads CASSLAAKTTEAFF. CDR3 nucleotides: TGTGCCAGCAGCTTAGCGGCCAAGACCACTGAAGCTTTCTTT.

V is TRBV29-1 and J is TRBJ2-5; D is perhaps TRBD2 (6 bases). V was shortened by 3 bases and J by 0 bases, with 8 bases between the two germline ends. Germline V lookup: CDR1 SQVTM, CDR2 ANQGSEA. The CDR3 has 13 residues. Written as DNA, the CDR3 is TGCAGCGTTGATTGGGGGGACCAAGAGACCCAGTACTTC. It encodes CSVDWGDQETQYF. Full variable domain (rest looked up from reference TRBV29-1 and TRBJ2-5): SAVISQKPSRDICQRGTSLTIQCQVDSQVTMMFWYRQQPGQSLTLIATANQGSEATYESGFVIDKFPISRPNLTFSTLTVSNMSPEDSSIYLCSVDWGDQETQYFGPGTRLLVL.